These T cell receptor beta chains were read from a single sample in a study of control samples from healthy donors and cancer patients. The data were produced by immunoSEQ multiplex PCR, yet TCRdb's version contains in-frame clones alone and is incomplete. Among under 200,000 clones listed, about 94% were seen once. Material for sequencing was blood. All receptors come from a woman between 40 and 55 years old in good health. The CDR3 runs from the conserved cysteine through the conserved F or W. The D gene is left open where the match is weak. The size entry is marked missing in some rows and otherwise reads once, few, many or a size class.

abundance: -
j_gene: TRBJ1-1
v_gene: TRBV3-1/TRBV3-2
d_gene: -
CDR3nt: TGTGCCAGCAGCCAAACGGGCGTGAACACTGAAGCTTTCTTT
CDR3aa: CASSQTGVNTEAFF

abundance: -
j_gene: TRBJ2-5
v_gene: TRBV2
d_gene: -
CDR3nt: TGTGCCAGCAGTGTGGGGGCTAGCGGCGCGGAGACCCAGTACTTC
CDR3aa: CASSVGASGAETQYF

abundance: few
j_gene: TRBJ2-1
v_gene: TRBV2
d_gene: TRBD2
CDR3nt: TGTGCCAGCAGTGGCCTAGCGGGTTACAATGAGCAGTTCTTC
CDR3aa: CASSGLAGYNEQFF

abundance: -
j_gene: TRBJ1-2
v_gene: TRBV7-2
d_gene: -
CDR3nt: TGTGCCAGCAGCCCTTCGGTACAGCAGTATGGCTACACCTTC
CDR3aa: CASSPSVQQYGYTF

abundance: -
j_gene: TRBJ1-4
v_gene: TRBV5-4
d_gene: -
CDR3nt: TGTGCCAGCAGAGCAGGGGCTAATGAAAAACTGTTTTTT
CDR3aa: CASRAGANEKLFF

abundance: -
j_gene: TRBJ1-1
v_gene: TRBV10-2
d_gene: -
CDR3nt: TGCGCCAGCAGTGACATGGGGGGGACTGAAGCTTTCTTT
CDR3aa: CASSDMGGTEAFF

abundance: -
j_gene: TRBJ1-5
v_gene: TRBV3-1/TRBV3-2
d_gene: TRBD1
CDR3nt: TGTGCCAGCAGCCACACAGGGGGTGGCCAGCCCCAGCATTTT
CDR3aa: CASSHTGGGQPQHF

abundance: -
j_gene: TRBJ2-1
v_gene: TRBV7-9
d_gene: -
CDR3nt: TGTGCCAGCAGCTTAACCGATGAGCAGTTCTTC
CDR3aa: CASSLTDEQFF

abundance: -
j_gene: TRBJ1-1
v_gene: TRBV19
d_gene: -
CDR3nt: TGTGCCAGTCTGGGGGGGGTATCTGTGTACACTGAAGCTTTCTTT
CDR3aa: CASLGGVSVYTEAFF

abundance: -
j_gene: TRBJ2-3
v_gene: TRBV18
d_gene: -
CDR3nt: TGTGCCAGCTCACCATCGGCGGCAGGGAAGACAGATACGCAGTATTTT
CDR3aa: CASSPSAAGKTDTQYF

abundance: -
j_gene: TRBJ2-1
v_gene: TRBV10-1
d_gene: TRBD2
CDR3nt: TGCGCCAGCAGTGGGGCTAGCGGAGACAATGAGCAGTTCTTC
CDR3aa: CASSGASGDNEQFF

abundance: -
j_gene: TRBJ1-5
v_gene: TRBV27
d_gene: -
CDR3nt: TGTGCCAGCGGAGGAAATCAGCCCCAGCATTTT
CDR3aa: CASGGNQPQHF

abundance: -
j_gene: TRBJ1-2
v_gene: TRBV11-2
d_gene: TRBD1
CDR3nt: TGTGCCAGCAGCTTGGACAGGGGACTGATCGACTACACCTTC
CDR3aa: CASSLDRGLIDYTF

abundance: -
j_gene: TRBJ2-7
v_gene: TRBV27
d_gene: -
CDR3nt: TGTGCCAGCAGTTTATTTGGGGCAAACGAGCAGTACTTC
CDR3aa: CASSLFGANEQYF

abundance: -
j_gene: TRBJ2-1
v_gene: TRBV2
d_gene: TRBD2
CDR3nt: TGTGCCAGCAGGCTAGCGGGGAGGCCCCACAATGAGCAGTTCTTC
CDR3aa: CASRLAGRPHNEQFF

abundance: -
j_gene: TRBJ1-2
v_gene: TRBV6-5
d_gene: TRBD1
CDR3nt: TGTGCCAGCAGTCGAAACGACAGGGGAGGCTACACCTTC
CDR3aa: CASSRNDRGGYTF

abundance: -
j_gene: TRBJ1-5
v_gene: TRBV5-1
d_gene: TRBD1
CDR3nt: TGCGCCAGCAGCTTGGGAGGGACAGGGAATCAGCCCCAGCATTTT
CDR3aa: CASSLGGTGNQPQHF

abundance: -
j_gene: TRBJ2-7
v_gene: TRBV27
d_gene: -
CDR3nt: TGTGCCAGCAGTTTATCGAGTCCGGGGGAGCAGTACTTC
CDR3aa: CASSLSSPGEQYF

abundance: -
j_gene: TRBJ2-6
v_gene: TRBV19
d_gene: -
CDR3nt: TGTGCCAGTAGTGATACCGTTGGGGGGACGAACGTCCTGACTTTC
CDR3aa: CASSDTVGGTNVLTF

abundance: -
j_gene: TRBJ1-1
v_gene: TRBV3-1/TRBV3-2
d_gene: -
CDR3nt: TGTGCCAGCAGAACACTCCGGACTGAAGCTTTCTTT
CDR3aa: CASRTLRTEAFF

abundance: -
j_gene: TRBJ2-7
v_gene: TRBV7-8
d_gene: TRBD1
CDR3nt: TGTGCCAGCAGCGTCGGGACAGGGGGTACCTACGAGCAGTACTTC
CDR3aa: CASSVGTGGTYEQYF

abundance: -
j_gene: TRBJ1-3
v_gene: TRBV28
d_gene: -
CDR3nt: TGTGCCAGCACCGGGACAGGAAACACCATATATTTT
CDR3aa: CASTGTGNTIYF

abundance: -
j_gene: TRBJ1-4
v_gene: TRBV5-4
d_gene: -
CDR3nt: TGTGCCAGCAGCTTGGATGTTATACGTGAAAAACTGTTTTTT
CDR3aa: CASSLDVIREKLFF

abundance: -
j_gene: TRBJ1-1
v_gene: TRBV10-3
d_gene: -
CDR3nt: TGTGCCATCAGTGAAGGGGGGGCTGAAGCTTTCTTT
CDR3aa: CAISEGGAEAFF

abundance: -
j_gene: TRBJ1-5
v_gene: TRBV6-6
d_gene: -
CDR3nt: TGTGCCAGCAGCCAGACCGTCAGGGACAATCAGCCCCAGCATTTT
CDR3aa: CASSQTVRDNQPQHF

abundance: -
j_gene: TRBJ2-2
v_gene: TRBV7-2
d_gene: TRBD1
CDR3nt: TGTGCCAGCAGCGTTCGACAGGGTTACACCGGGGAGCTGTTTTTT
CDR3aa: CASSVRQGYTGELFF

abundance: -
j_gene: TRBJ2-7
v_gene: TRBV4-3
d_gene: -
CDR3nt: TGCGCCAGCAGCCAAGGGGCCTTCTCTACCACCGGGGAGCAGTACTTC
CDR3aa: CASSQGAFSTTGEQYF

abundance: -
j_gene: TRBJ1-2
v_gene: TRBV18
d_gene: TRBD1
CDR3nt: TGTGCCAGCTCACCGACAGGGGGCAACAACAACTATGGCTACACCTTC
CDR3aa: CASSPTGGNNNYGYTF

abundance: -
j_gene: TRBJ2-7
v_gene: TRBV7-2
d_gene: -
CDR3nt: TGTGCCAGCAGCTTAACCCCTAGACAGTACGAGCAGTACTTC
CDR3aa: CASSLTPRQYEQYF

abundance: -
j_gene: TRBJ2-1
v_gene: TRBV25-1
d_gene: -
CDR3nt: TGTGCCAGCAGTGGCGGCCTTAGCTCCTACAATGAGCAGTTCTTC
CDR3aa: CASSGGLSSYNEQFF

abundance: few
j_gene: TRBJ2-2
v_gene: TRBV6-2/TRBV6-3
d_gene: -
CDR3nt: TGTGCCAGCAGCCTCCCGGGACTCAACACCGGGGAGCTGTTTTTT
CDR3aa: CASSLPGLNTGELFF

abundance: -
j_gene: TRBJ2-2
v_gene: TRBV3-1/TRBV3-2
d_gene: -
CDR3nt: TGTGCCAGCCACGGGGCGCAGGGGGAGCTGTTTTTT
CDR3aa: CASHGAQGELFF

abundance: -
j_gene: TRBJ2-3
v_gene: TRBV9
d_gene: -
CDR3nt: TGTGCCAGCAGCGTAGCCCAGCGGGGACACACAGATACGCAGTATTTT
CDR3aa: CASSVAQRGHTDTQYF

abundance: -
j_gene: TRBJ2-5
v_gene: TRBV5-6
d_gene: -
CDR3nt: TGTGCCAGCAGCTTGGCAGTATTTCAAGAGACCCAGTACTTC
CDR3aa: CASSLAVFQETQYF

abundance: -
j_gene: TRBJ2-3
v_gene: TRBV4-3
d_gene: -
CDR3nt: TGCGCCAGCAGCCAAGATCACGGTAGCGATACGCAGTATTTT
CDR3aa: CASSQDHGSDTQYF

abundance: -
j_gene: TRBJ1-1
v_gene: TRBV18
d_gene: -
CDR3nt: TGTGCCAGCTCACCACCTAACCGGGACAAGAACACTGAAGCTTTCTTT
CDR3aa: CASSPPNRDKNTEAFF

abundance: -
j_gene: TRBJ1-1
v_gene: TRBV18
d_gene: TRBD1
CDR3nt: TGTGCCAGCTCATTGCAGGGGGCTACCGAAGCTTTCTTT
CDR3aa: CASSLQGATEAFF

abundance: -
j_gene: TRBJ2-7
v_gene: TRBV7-2
d_gene: -
CDR3nt: TGTGCCAGCAGCTTAGCCCCCAGGGGGGACGAGCAGTACTTC
CDR3aa: CASSLAPRGDEQYF

abundance: -
j_gene: TRBJ1-5
v_gene: TRBV6-1
d_gene: -
CDR3nt: TGTGCCAGCAGTGAGGGCCTCTCGAGCAATCAGCCCCAGCATTTT
CDR3aa: CASSEGLSSNQPQHF

abundance: -
j_gene: TRBJ1-6
v_gene: TRBV6-2/TRBV6-3
d_gene: TRBD1
CDR3nt: TGTGCCAGCAGCCCCGGGACAGGGCAATCACCCCTCCACTTT
CDR3aa: CASSPGTGQSPLHF

abundance: -
j_gene: TRBJ2-1
v_gene: TRBV3-1/TRBV3-2
d_gene: -
CDR3nt: TGTGCCAGCAGCGAATACGGGGGGCGCATTGGTAATGAGCAGTTCTTC
CDR3aa: CASSEYGGRIGNEQFF

abundance: -
j_gene: TRBJ1-5
v_gene: TRBV9
d_gene: -
CDR3nt: TGTGCCAGCAGCGGGGGGAATAGCAATCAGCCCCAGCATTTT
CDR3aa: CASSGGNSNQPQHF

abundance: -
j_gene: TRBJ1-6
v_gene: TRBV11-2
d_gene: -
CDR3nt: TGTGCCAGCAGCTCCCTGACCGGGGGAGGTTCACCCCTCCACTTT
CDR3aa: CASSSLTGGGSPLHF

abundance: -
j_gene: TRBJ2-7
v_gene: TRBV27
d_gene: TRBD1
CDR3nt: TGTGCCAGCAGCTTAAGGACAGGCCTTAATTTACCCTACGAGCAGTACTTC
CDR3aa: CASSLRTGLNLPYEQYF

abundance: -
j_gene: TRBJ2-3
v_gene: TRBV18
d_gene: TRBD2
CDR3nt: TGTGCCAGCTCACCCTTACTAGCGGTGAAACCAGATACGCAGTATTTT
CDR3aa: CASSPLLAVKPDTQYF

abundance: -
j_gene: TRBJ1-1
v_gene: TRBV4-3
d_gene: -
CDR3nt: TGCGCCAGCAGCCGAGGGACCCCGGGGACTGAAGCTTTCTTT
CDR3aa: CASSRGTPGTEAFF

abundance: -
j_gene: TRBJ2-2
v_gene: TRBV27
d_gene: -
CDR3nt: TGTGCCAGCAGTTTAATTTCGGCGGGAAACACCGGGGAGCTGTTTTTT
CDR3aa: CASSLISAGNTGELFF

abundance: -
j_gene: TRBJ1-5
v_gene: TRBV19
d_gene: -
CDR3nt: TGTGCCAGTAATAGGGTGAGCAATCAGCCCCAGCATTTT
CDR3aa: CASNRVSNQPQHF

abundance: -
j_gene: TRBJ2-3
v_gene: TRBV6-2/TRBV6-3
d_gene: -
CDR3nt: TGTGCCAGCAGCCCCTTTGGGGGGGGGCGGGGAACAGATACGCAGTATTTT
CDR3aa: CASSPFGGGRGTDTQYF

abundance: -
j_gene: TRBJ1-2
v_gene: TRBV5-1
d_gene: TRBD1
CDR3nt: TGCGCCAGCAGCTTGGGGGGACAGGGCTTTGGCTACACCTTC
CDR3aa: CASSLGGQGFGYTF

abundance: -
j_gene: TRBJ1-3
v_gene: TRBV20-1
d_gene: -
CDR3nt: TGCAGTTCCAGCTCTGGAAACACCATATATTTT
CDR3aa: CSSSSGNTIYF

abundance: -
j_gene: TRBJ2-7
v_gene: TRBV27
d_gene: -
CDR3nt: TGTGCCAGCAGTTTCCTCCCCGGGGTGAAGGGGCCCTACGAGCAGTACTTC
CDR3aa: CASSFLPGVKGPYEQYF

abundance: -
j_gene: TRBJ1-4
v_gene: TRBV15
d_gene: -
CDR3nt: TGTGCCACCAGCAGAGACTTTCGTGAAAAACTGTTTTTT
CDR3aa: CATSRDFREKLFF

abundance: medium-sized
j_gene: TRBJ1-3
v_gene: TRBV4-3
d_gene: -
CDR3nt: TGCGCCAGCAGCCAAGATTGGGTCTCTGGAAACACCATATATTTT
CDR3aa: CASSQDWVSGNTIYF

abundance: once
j_gene: TRBJ1-2
v_gene: TRBV30
d_gene: -
CDR3nt: TGTGCCTGGAGTGTACAGGGTTACTATGGCTACACCTTC
CDR3aa: CAWSVQGYYGYTF

abundance: -
j_gene: TRBJ1-1
v_gene: TRBV7-3
d_gene: -
CDR3nt: TGTGCCAGCAGCTTAATGGGTTCGAGACTAAAGAACACTGAAGCTTTCTTT
CDR3aa: CASSLMGSRLKNTEAFF

abundance: -
j_gene: TRBJ1-6
v_gene: TRBV27
d_gene: TRBD1
CDR3nt: TGTGCCAGCCAAAGCGGGACAGAGTATAATTCACCCCTCCACTTT
CDR3aa: CASQSGTEYNSPLHF

abundance: -
j_gene: TRBJ1-5
v_gene: TRBV11-2
d_gene: TRBD1
CDR3nt: TGTGCCAGCAAAGGAACAGGGACAGGGAACGAGCCCCAGCATTTT
CDR3aa: CASKGTGTGNEPQHF

abundance: -
j_gene: TRBJ1-2
v_gene: TRBV11-2
d_gene: TRBD1
CDR3nt: TGTGCCAGCAGCATCAGGACAGGGCCTAGCACCTATGGCTACACCTTC
CDR3aa: CASSIRTGPSTYGYTF

abundance: -
j_gene: TRBJ2-3
v_gene: TRBV6-5
d_gene: -
CDR3nt: TGTGCCAGCAGGAGGGCAGATACGCAGTATTTT
CDR3aa: CASRRADTQYF